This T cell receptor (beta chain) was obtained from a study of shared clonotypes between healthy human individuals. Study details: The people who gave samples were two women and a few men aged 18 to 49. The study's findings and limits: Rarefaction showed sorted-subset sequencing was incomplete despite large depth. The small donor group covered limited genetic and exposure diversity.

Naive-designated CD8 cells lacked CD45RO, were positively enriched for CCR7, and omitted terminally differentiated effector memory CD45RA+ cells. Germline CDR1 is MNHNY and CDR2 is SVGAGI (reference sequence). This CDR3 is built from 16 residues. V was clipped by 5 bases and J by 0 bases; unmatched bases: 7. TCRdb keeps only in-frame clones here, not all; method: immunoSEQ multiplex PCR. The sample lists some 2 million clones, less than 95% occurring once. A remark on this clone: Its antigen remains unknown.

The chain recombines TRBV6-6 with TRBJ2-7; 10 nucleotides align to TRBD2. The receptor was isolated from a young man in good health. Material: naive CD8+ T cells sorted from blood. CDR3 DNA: TGTGCCAGCAGTCGACTAGCGGGCGGGATCTCCTACGAGCAGTACTTC. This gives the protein CASSRLAGGISYEQYF.